This TCR beta chain emerged from a study of regulatory T cells in long-lasting Graves disease. Building of the TCR beta libraries involved iRepertoire HTBI primers and Arm-PCR of CDR3 regions. In the original analysis: Identified segments across samples numbered more than 55 TRBV and roughly 15 TRBJ. TCRdb used MiXCR to reprocess the multiplex PCR reads, holding one entry per CDR3 protein. The V and J calls shown here were made by TCRdb, not taken from the authors' results. Among 350,000 to 450,000 distinct CDR3 sequences, 15% to 20% were seen once, and the ten largest hold roughly 29%. CDR1 is LNHNV and CDR2 is YYDKDF in the germline V gene (reference sequence). The CDR3 has 19 residues. The junction had 14 bases not matched to a gene; V was cut back by 3 bases and J by 2 bases. Study-wide results and caveats: Favored usage of TRBV28, TRBJ1-2 and TRBJ2-5 was recorded in persistent disease. Persistent patients shared more public clonotypes (approximately 2,700) than newly diagnosed patients (approximately 960).

Time point noted: newly diagnosed GD, antithyroid drugs for less than 3 months. PBMC-derived RNA was used for the TCR library. Investigators report Graves' disease was diagnosed under American Thyroid Association guidelines. Turning to this clonotype: The antigen is unknown.

Another study also made use of these data, one on T cells in Graves' hyperthyroidism and ophthalmopathy.

The sample consisted of peripheral blood mononuclear cells (PBMCs), taken at new diagnosis, from a patient treated with antithyroid drugs. This clonotype originated in a man between 35 and 55 years old with Graves disease. V is TRBV15 and J is TRBJ2-4, with 9 bases identical to TRBD2. CDR3 region: CATSSGMGLASSPKNIQYF. For the CDR3, the DNA is TGTGCCACCAGCAGTGGGATGGGACTAGCCAGTTCGCCCAAAAACATTCAGTACTTC.